The clone carrying this T cell receptor (beta chain) was counted between two and nine times. The data derive from a study of tumor-infiltrating lymphocytes in oesophageal squamous cell carcinoma. V trimming: 3 bases; J trimming: 4 bases; junction bases outside the gene matches: 5. The CDR3 length is 16 residues. Looked up from germline, CDR1 is KGHDR and CDR2 is SFDVKD. Each CDR3 protein gets one entry after TCRdb re-called the PCR reads with MiXCR. The sample comprises 20,000 to 25,000 distinct CDR3 sequences, 36% of which are singletons, and around 10% rests with the top ten. The source of this sequence is a male donor with esophageal squamous cell carcinoma. What was sequenced was esophageal tumor tissue. The chain is built from TRBV24-1 and TRBJ2-5, with 12 nucleotides matching TRBD1. Here the CDR3 reads CATSDPGTGGAETQYF. The CDR3 DNA follows: TGTGCCACCAGTGATCCCGGGACAGGGGGCGCAGAGACCCAGTACTTC.